The rows below give T cell receptor beta chains drawn from one sample of a study of T cell responses to AZD1222 COVID-19 vaccine. The table came from immunoSEQ multiplex PCR; TCRdb's copy has only in-frame clones and leaves some out. The sample carries fewer than 150,000 clones, about 93% recorded once. Sequencing used peripheral blood, obtained on day 0 of AZD1222 vaccination. All receptors derive from an adult in good health. Each CDR3 is given with its conserved first and last residue.

J gene: TRBJ2-3
V gene: TRBV5-1
CDR3 protein: CASEFEGTDTQYF

J gene: TRBJ2-7
V gene: TRBV4-1
CDR3 protein: CASSQEGLAEPHEQYF

J gene: TRBJ1-1
V gene: TRBV30
CDR3 protein: CACGLTGGAEAFF

J gene: TRBJ1-2
V gene: TRBV18
CDR3 protein: CASSTSRTETYGYTF

J gene: TRBJ1-1
V gene: TRBV10-3
CDR3 protein: CAISELGNTEAFF

J gene: TRBJ2-2
V gene: TRBV27
CDR3 protein: CASSLATVTGELFF

J gene: TRBJ2-1
V gene: TRBV18
CDR3 protein: CASSPDLDLPPGEQFF

J gene: TRBJ2-7
V gene: TRBV29-1
CDR3 protein: CSAGKGYEQYF

J gene: TRBJ2-1
V gene: TRBV29-1
CDR3 protein: CSVEKGWEQFF

J gene: TRBJ2-3
V gene: TRBV5-1
CDR3 protein: CATNPSTSGGTGTQYF

J gene: TRBJ1-2
V gene: TRBV18
CDR3 protein: CASSPPVPGPYGYTF

J gene: TRBJ1-5
V gene: TRBV6-2/TRBV6-3
CDR3 protein: CASTPGAGAQPQHF

J gene: TRBJ1-1
V gene: TRBV7-9
CDR3 protein: CASSYGRMNTEAFF

J gene: TRBJ1-2
V gene: TRBV7-8
CDR3 protein: CASSSSTDRVRGYTF

J gene: TRBJ1-6
V gene: TRBV6-5
CDR3 protein: CASGYRGYNSPLHF

J gene: TRBJ2-3
V gene: TRBV7-2
CDR3 protein: CASSLGGGGATDTQYF

J gene: TRBJ2-7
V gene: TRBV27
CDR3 protein: CASGVAGGYEQYF

J gene: TRBJ2-3
V gene: TRBV4-2
CDR3 protein: CASSPTWASAGDTQYF